Presented here are 27 T cell receptor beta chains from one specimen sequenced in a study of T cells after yellow fever vaccination (dated by TCRdb to about 2019). The treatment or condition tag for this specimen amounts to: live attenuated yellow fever vaccine strain. Receptor libraries were prepared by 5' RACE. Instrument on record: Illumina NovaSeq 6000. Using fastp at Q25 and MiXCR, TCRdb reprocessed the public reads and kept productive beta chains. Entries are consolidated by CDR3 protein sequence, retaining the most common genes and DNA. The sample data list over 300,000 distinct CDR3 sequences, and about 4% of these were observed just once. 20% to 25% of the sample goes to the ten largest clones. Sequenced material: PBMCs, taken 5 days after the yellow fever booster vaccination. These receptors came from a man aged 18 to 30 who received the YFV17D yellow fever vaccine.

This clonotype was picked up a small number of times. The chain joins TRBV7-9 to TRBJ2-2; 13 bases align to TRBD2. The germline gives CDR1 SEHNR, CDR2 FQNEAQ (reference sequence). This CDR3 has 18 amino acids. V dropped 5 bases and J dropped 0; count of bases not matched to a gene: 6. In DNA, the CDR3 is TGTGCCAGCAGCCAGAGAGGACTAGCGGGGGCGAACACCGGGGAGCTGTTTTTT. Protein sequence: CASSQRGLAGANTGELFF.

This clonotype was detected a few times. The CDR3 reads CASSVEDNQPQHF. In DNA form, the CDR3 reads TGTGCCAGCAGCGTAGAAGACAATCAGCCCCAGCATTTT. This chain joins TRBV9 and TRBJ1-5; D not certain. V was pared by 0 bases and J by 3 bases, with 4 bases between. The CDR3 length is 13 residues. In germline, CDR1 is SGDLS, CDR2 YYNGEE.

Ten or more counts support this clonotype. V is TRBV18 and J is TRBJ2-7; possibly TRBD1 for D (6 bases). This CDR3 has 14 residues. Trimming took 4 bases from V and 3 from J, leaving 13 bases between them. Germline CDR1 KGHSH, CDR2 LQKENI. CDR3 sequence reads: CASSQGTPHYEQYV. The CDR3 DNA sequence: TGTGCCAGCTCACAAGGGACACCTCACTACGAGCAGTACGTC.

V usage is TRBV20-1 and J usage is TRBJ2-1; tentatively, D is TRBD1 or TRBD2 (5 bases each). The germline V and J ends were trimmed by 6 bases and 0 bases, with 15 bases remaining between them. Germline CDR1 is DFQATT and CDR2 is SNEGSKA (reference sequence). This CDR3 has 15 amino acids. CDR3 amino acids: CSAPQGPSSYNEQFF. The CDR3 DNA reads TGCAGTGCACCTCAGGGACCCAGCTCCTACAATGAGCAGTTCTTC.

V gene TRBV20-1 combines with J gene TRBJ1-1; D unresolved. V was cut by 6 bases and J by 5 bases, with 16 bases left in between. Germline assignment: CDR1 DFQATT and CDR2 SNEGSKA (reference sequence). This CDR3 comprises 13 residues. DNA for the CDR3: TGCAGTGCGAACCCAGGAGGCCGGACTGAAGCTTTCTTT. This codes for CSANPGGRTEAFF.

This clonotype was observed a few times. It may be a read error: a sequence one base away is much more abundant. CDR3 sequence: CASSHGLLAAGGWETQYF. In nucleotides, the CDR3 is TGCGCCAGCAGCCACGGCCTCCTTGCCGCGGGGGGATGGGAGACCCAGTACTTC. This chain connects TRBV4-3 to TRBJ2-5; 8 bases line up with TRBD2. Germline CDR1 and CDR2: LGHNA and YSLEER. Trimming cost V 3 bases and J 5 bases; bases outside gene matches: 17. The CDR3 is made up of 18 amino acids.

This clonotype was seen more than once but under ten times. The J gene is TRBJ2-3, the V gene TRBV5-1; 9 bases align to TRBD1. Germline CDR1 SGHRS, CDR2 YFSETQ. The trim removed 7 bases at V and 3 bases at J, leaving 6 bases unmatched. CDR3 length equals 14 residues. The CDR3 DNA follows: TGCGCCAGCCGGGCGGGACAGGGTACAGATACGCAGTATTTT. It translates to CASRAGQGTDTQYF.

There are many counts of this clonotype. DNA for the CDR3: TGTGCCAGCAGCCCGAAGGACAGGGGCAGCACAGATACGCAGTATTTT. Translation gives CASSPKDRGSTDTQYF. The chain combines TRBV7-9 with TRBJ2-3; 9 bases fit TRBD1. CDR3 size: 16 residues. In germline, CDR1 is SEHNR, CDR2 FQNEAQ (reference sequence). V shed 5 bases and J 0 bases; nucleotides not matched to a gene: 6. The variable domain in full, with the rest retrieved from reference TRBV7-9 and TRBJ2-3, is DTGVSQNPRHKITKRGQNVTFRCDPISEHNRLYWYRQTLGQGPEFLTYFQNEAQLEKSRLLSDRFSAERPKGSFSTLEIQRTEQGDSAMYLCASSPKDRGSTDTQYFGPGTRLTVL.

This clonotype was seen a few times. The CDR3 region has the DNA TGTGCCAGCAGCGGGAGGGGGACGCCGAACAATGAGCAGTTCTTC. Protein: CASSGRGTPNNEQFF. The rearrangement links TRBV9 to TRBJ2-1; D tentatively reads TRBD1 or TRBD2 (6 bases each). The CDR3 has 15 residues. Deletions cut 3 bases from V and 5 bases from J, with 15 bases between. In germline, CDR1 is SGDLS, CDR2 YYNGEE.

The V gene is TRBV5-6, the J gene TRBJ1-3, with D unclear. Looked up from germline, CDR1 is SGHDT and CDR2 is YYEEEE. The V end lost 0 bases, the J end lost 5 bases, and 6 bases lay between the germline ends. CDR3 size: 13 residues. CDR3 residues: CASSLDRRNTIYF. CDR3 in DNA: TGTGCCAGCAGCTTGGACAGAAGAAACACCATATATTTT.

This chain uses TRBV15 with TRBJ2-2; D ambiguous. This CDR3 is built from 12 residues. Trimming pared 5 bases from V and 6 bases from J, leaving 7 bases between. Germline CDR1 and CDR2: LNHNV and YYDKDF (reference sequence). CDR3 nucleotide sequence: TGTGCCACCAGCGTAGGCCCCGGGGAGCTGTTTTTT. Protein: CATSVGPGELFF.

There are a few counts of this clonotype. V usage is TRBV6-2 or TRBV6-3 and J usage is TRBJ2-7, with a weak D call TRBD1 (5 bases). Germline CDR1 and CDR2: MNHEY and SVGEGT. Trimming shortened V by 4 bases and J by 2 bases, and 15 bases separated the two germline ends. This CDR3 is 15 amino acids long. The CDR3 spells CASSLWQGSTYEQYV. For the CDR3, the DNA is TGTGCCAGCAGTTTGTGGCAGGGTAGTACCTACGAGCAGTACGTC.

This clonotype was counted at least ten times. The chain is built from TRBV20-1 and TRBJ2-1, with TRBD2 matching 14 bases. V shed 6 bases and J 4 bases; nucleotides not matched to a gene: 5. CDR1 is DFQATT and CDR2 is SNEGSKA in the germline V gene (reference sequence). The CDR3 has 15 residues. The CDR3 reads CSAWTSGGSYNEQFF. The CDR3 DNA is TGCAGTGCGTGGACTAGCGGGGGGTCTTACAATGAGCAGTTCTTC.

The CDR3 loop is CASSQDRSITGELFF. CDR3 DNA sequence: TGCGCCAGCAGCCAAGATCGGAGCATAACCGGGGAGCTGTTTTTT. This chain uses TRBV4-1 with TRBJ2-2; no reliable D call. V gave up 0 bases and J gave up 5 bases, with 10 bases separating them. The CDR3 runs to 15 residues. Germline CDR1 is MGHRA and CDR2 is YSYEKL.

This clonotype was seen a handful of times. The chain recombines TRBV7-2 with TRBJ2-1; tentatively, D is TRBD2 (5 bases). V lost 3 bases, J lost 8 bases, and 14 bases lay in between. Germline CDR1 is SGHTA and CDR2 is FQGNSA. The CDR3 runs 14 residues. DNA of the CDR3: TGTGCCAGCAGCTTCCCGAAGGCGGGCTATGAGCAGTTCTTC. Its protein is CASSFPKAGYEQFF.

The chain combines TRBV29-1 with TRBJ2-2; D uncertain. The CDR3 totals 13 residues. V shed 1 base and J shed 2 bases, with 5 bases lying between them. Germline V gene data show CDR1 as SQVTM and CDR2 as ANQGSEA. The CDR3 sequence: CSVEVLNTGELFF. The CDR3 DNA is TGCAGCGTTGAAGTTCTCAACACCGGGGAGCTGTTTTTT.

V and J are TRBV5-6 and TRBJ1-2; no definite D call. Looked up from germline, CDR1 is SGHDT and CDR2 is YYEEEE. This CDR3 contains 13 residues. The germline V and J ends were trimmed by 2 bases and 4 bases, with 9 bases remaining between them. The CDR3 here is CASSLTQTYGYTF. The DNA for the CDR3 is TGTGCCAGCAGCTTAACACAAACCTATGGCTACACCTTC.

This clonotype was seen a few times. The gene calls are TRBV29-1 and TRBJ1-5, with 7 positions matching TRBD1. Germline CDR1 is SQVTM and CDR2 is ANQGSEA. Trimming removed 6 bases from V and 6 bases from J; junction bases left unmatched: 11. The CDR3 covers 14 residues. The CDR3 bases are TGCAGCGTGGGGACAGTGGAGGGCGGTCAGCCCCAGCATTTT. Translating gives CSVGTVEGGQPQHF.

A few counts support this clonotype. The rearrangement joins TRBV7-2 to TRBJ2-7; 8 bases fit TRBD1. V gave up 5 bases and J gave up 5 bases; unmatched junction bases: 2. Germline V lookup: CDR1 SGHTA, CDR2 FQGNSA. The CDR3 is 12 residues long. The CDR3 protein is CASSRDRHEQYF. CDR3 sequence (DNA): TGTGCCAGCAGCCGGGACAGGCACGAGCAGTACTTC. Using reference TRBV7-2 and TRBJ2-7 for the parts outside the CDR3, the full variable domain is GAGVSQSPSNKVTEKGKDVELRCDPISGHTALYWYRQSLGQGLEFLIYFQGNSAPDKSGLPSDRFSAERTGGSVSTLTIQRTQQEDSAVYLCASSRDRHEQYFGPGTRLTVT.

This clonotype was picked up a small number of times. This rearrangement joins TRBV18 to TRBJ2-1; D gene ambiguous. CDR1 is KGHSH, CDR2 LQKENI, per germline. V lost 2 bases, J lost 2 bases, and 4 bases lay in between. This CDR3 comprises 13 residues. CDR3 residues: CASSPATYNEQFF. The CDR3 DNA reads TGTGCCAGCTCACCAGCGACCTACAATGAGCAGTTCTTC.

This chain joins TRBV5-1 and TRBJ1-2; D unresolved. Germline CDR1 reads SGHRS; CDR2 reads YFSETQ. The CDR3 contains 13 residues. The ends were cut back, 2 bases at V and 7 bases at J, with 12 bases in the middle. The CDR3 loop reads CASSFRRELGYTF. The CDR3 bases are TGCGCCAGCAGCTTTCGACGGGAACTTGGCTACACCTTC.

This clonotype has a count of ten or more. The gene calls are TRBV5-6 and TRBJ2-3; 10 bases align to TRBD2. Germline V lookup: CDR1 SGHDT, CDR2 YYEEEE. CDR3 length: 15 amino acids. V was pared by 2 bases and J by 1 base, with 1 base of the junction left unmatched. The CDR3 reads CASSLGTSGTDTQYF. The CDR3 DNA reads as TGTGCCAGCAGCTTAGGGACTAGCGGCACAGATACGCAGTATTTT.

Ten or more counts support this clonotype. The chain carries TRBV7-2 and TRBJ2-7; D remains ambiguous. Looked up from germline, CDR1 is SGHTA and CDR2 is FQGNSA. The length of the CDR3 is 12 residues. Trimming shortened V by 1 base and J by 6 bases, and 7 bases separated the two germline ends. The CDR3 is CASSLVPPEQYF. In nucleotides, the CDR3 is TGTGCCAGCAGCTTAGTCCCACCCGAGCAGTACTTC.

J is TRBJ2-5 and V is TRBV6-5, with a weak D call TRBD2 (6 bases). Between the trimmed V and J ends, which lost 4 bases and 4 bases, there was a span of 13 bases. Germline assignment: CDR1 MNHEY and CDR2 SVGAGI. The CDR3 has 14 amino acids. CDR3 protein: CASSWRAAGETQYF. CDR3 bases: TGTGCCAGCAGTTGGAGGGCGGCGGGAGAGACCCAGTACTTC.

The gene calls are TRBV7-9 and TRBJ1-2; no firm D call. This CDR3 region has 11 residues. Germline loops: CDR1 SEHNR, CDR2 FQNEAQ (reference sequence). Deletions cut 5 bases from V and 6 bases from J, with 7 bases between. The CDR3 DNA follows: TGTGCCAGCAGCCCAAATAATGGCTACACCTTC. It is translated as CASSPNNGYTF.

Only a few counts were recorded for this clonotype. V usage is TRBV6-2 or TRBV6-3 and J usage is TRBJ2-7; possibly TRBD2 for D (5 bases). This CDR3 region has 14 residues. Trimming took 10 bases from V and 4 from J, leaving 20 bases between them. CDR1 MNHEY and CDR2 SVGEGT come from the germline V gene. CDR3: CATRKDPRTYEQYV. In DNA form, the CDR3 reads TGTGCCACCAGGAAAGATCCACGGACTTACGAGCAGTACGTC.

This clonotype was counted ten times or more. The CDR3 region is CSARATGELLHF. The DNA for the CDR3 is TGCAGTGCTAGAGCCACAGGAGAGCTACTCCACTTT. The chain couples TRBV20-1 to TRBJ1-6; a weak D match, TRBD1 (5 bases). The germline CDR1 and CDR2 sequences are DFQATT and SNEGSKA (reference sequence). V lost 1 base and J lost 16, with 14 bases in between. The CDR3 is 12 amino acids.